The 13 T cell receptor beta chains in this list originate from one sample, sequenced in a study of OX40 agonist ivuxolimab in advanced cancers. Preparation of the library involved the immunoSEQ multiplex PCR assay. TCRdb's version of the immuneACCESS table is confined to in-frame rearrangements and falls short of the full clone set. An unresolved V gene accounts for under half of the shortfall where checked; the remainder is of unknown origin. The sample contains 35,000 to 55,000 clones, roughly 82% of them found a single time. 14% to 15% of the sample rests with the top ten. This specimen consisted of CD4+ or CD8+ T cells sorted from blood, obtained in a trial of the OX40 agonist ivuxolimab. Source of these receptors: an adult with an advanced solid tumor such as melanoma, head and neck, liver or kidney cancer.

The V gene is TRBV9, the J gene TRBJ1-5; D is unclear. The CDR3 length is 14 residues. V was pared by 7 bases and J by 1 base, with 12 bases between. From germline, CDR1 is SGDLS and CDR2 YYNGEE. CDR3 amino acids: CASSEASSNQPQHF. The CDR3 region has the DNA TGTGCCAGCTCCGAGGCCTCGAGCAATCAGCCCCAGCATTTT.

The CDR3 nucleotides read TGTGCCAGCAGTTTAAAGACCCCCCTGGGGGGCTACACCTTC. It translates to CASSLKTPLGGYTF. The chain employs TRBV28 and TRBJ1-2, with D unclear. CDR1 is MDHEN, CDR2 SYDVKM, per germline. This CDR3 spans 14 amino acids. Trimming stripped 2 bases from V and 8 bases from J, with 15 bases between.

This clone has just one count. The V call is TRBV7-9, the J call TRBJ1-5, with TRBD1 as a possible D gene (6 bases). The CDR3 sequence is 14 residues long. The germline CDR1 and CDR2 sequences are SEHNR and FQNEAQ (reference sequence). V lost 3 bases, J lost 3 bases, and 9 bases lay in between. The CDR3 here is CASSLTGYNQPQHF. The CDR3 bases are TGTGCCAGCAGCTTGACAGGATACAATCAGCCCCAGCATTTT.

This chain connects TRBV5-1 to TRBJ2-6; 7 nucleotides align to TRBD1. V lost 0 bases, J lost 4 bases, and 13 bases stayed unmatched. The germline V gene has CDR1 SGHRS and CDR2 YFSETQ. The CDR3 spans 19 residues. CDR3: CASSLAKRVRGLGANVLTF. As DNA, the CDR3 is TGCGCCAGCAGCTTGGCCAAGAGAGTCAGGGGGTTGGGGGCCAACGTCCTGACTTTC. Filled out from reference TRBV5-1 and TRBJ2-6, the complete variable domain reads KAGVTQTPRYLIKTRGQQVTLSCSPISGHRSVSWYQQTPGQGLQFLFEYFSETQRNKGNFPGRFSGRQFSNSRSEMNVSTLELGDSALYLCASSLAKRVRGLGANVLTFGAGSRLTVL.

V gene TRBV5-1 combines with J gene TRBJ2-1; D ambiguous. Germline assignment: CDR1 SGHRS and CDR2 YFSETQ. Trimming removed 0 bases from V and 2 bases from J, with 9 bases in between. This CDR3 is 15 amino acids long. The DNA for the CDR3 is TGCGCCAGCAGCTTGGCCGAGGCAGCCTACAATGAGCAGTTCTTC. Its protein is CASSLAEAAYNEQFF. The full variable domain, in which reference TRBV5-1 and TRBJ2-1 provide the parts outside the CDR3, is KAGVTQTPRYLIKTRGQQVTLSCSPISGHRSVSWYQQTPGQGLQFLFEYFSETQRNKGNFPGRFSGRQFSNSRSEMNVSTLELGDSALYLCASSLAEAAYNEQFFGPGTRLTVL.

Regarding this clone: The same CDR3 can be traced to other DNA sequences in this sample. V and J are TRBV28 and TRBJ2-7; D is unclear. Per germline, CDR1 MDHEN and CDR2 SYDVKM. The CDR3 contains 10 residues. V was clipped by 5 bases and J by 4 bases, with 3 bases between them. The CDR3 DNA reads TGTGCCAGCAGTAATTACGAGCAGTACTTC. Protein sequence: CASSNYEQYF.

V is TRBV5-4 and J is TRBJ2-7; D is possibly TRBD1 (6 bases). Germline V gives CDR1 SGHNT, CDR2 YYREEE (reference sequence). Trimming removed 3 bases at V and 5 bases at J, with 12 bases between. The CDR3 is 13 amino acids. CDR3 region: CASSSITGNEQYF. The CDR3 nucleotides read TGTGCCAGCAGCTCAATTACAGGGAACGAGCAGTACTTC.

The V and J genes are TRBV4-1 and TRBJ2-7; no clear D. Trimming removed 1 base at V and 0 bases at J, with 4 bases between. Germline loops: CDR1 MGHRA, CDR2 YSYEKL. The CDR3 length is 13 residues. CDR3 DNA: TGCGCCAGCAGCCAAGGGGTCTCCTACGAGCAGTACTTC. Translating gives CASSQGVSYEQYF.

This chain uses TRBV11-2 with TRBJ2-3; TRBD1 agrees at 10 bases. V shed 1 base, J shed 4 bases, and the junction held 8 bases outside the gene matches. The CDR3 covers 17 residues. Germline lookup yields CDR1 SGHAT and CDR2 FQNNGV. CDR3 in amino acids: CASSLAPRGQGADTQYF. The CDR3 DNA is TGTGCCAGCAGCTTAGCCCCCCGCGGACAGGGGGCAGATACGCAGTATTTT.

The V and J genes are TRBV7-8 and TRBJ2-1; weak D call: TRBD1 (5 bases). V dropped 2 bases and J dropped 6 bases, with 11 bases sitting between them. Germline values: CDR1 SGHVS, CDR2 FQNEAQ. This CDR3 region has 14 residues. CDR3 sequence reads: CASSLFGASNEQFF. As DNA, the CDR3 is TGTGCCAGCAGCTTATTTGGGGCTAGCAATGAGCAGTTCTTC.

The chain is built from TRBV19 and TRBJ2-1; no firm D call. Germline assignment: CDR1 LNHDA and CDR2 SQIVND (reference sequence). Between the trimmed V and J ends, which lost 1 base and 0 bases, there was a span of 7 bases. The CDR3 has 15 residues. CDR3 sequence reads: CASSIGLSSYNEQFF. The CDR3 nucleotides read TGTGCCAGTAGTATAGGTCTGAGCTCCTACAATGAGCAGTTCTTC.

This clone was seen just once. The chain employs TRBV4-1 and TRBJ2-7; 10 nucleotides agree with TRBD2. The germline gives CDR1 MGHRA, CDR2 YSYEKL. The CDR3 extends over 14 amino acids. Trimming removed 0 bases from V and 8 bases from J; junction bases left unmatched: 4. This chain's CDR3 is CASSQDIAGGKQYF. The CDR3 nucleotides are TGCGCCAGCAGCCAAGATATAGCGGGAGGTAAGCAGTACTTC.

This chain's CDR3 is CASSSPGPSSNQPQHF. The CDR3 region has the DNA TGTGCCAGCAGTTCTCCGGGACCTTCTAGCAATCAGCCCCAGCATTTT. V and J are TRBV6-6 and TRBJ1-5; tentative D call: TRBD1 (5 bases). The V end lost 4 bases, the J end lost 0 bases, and 13 bases lay between the germline ends. Germline V gene lookup returns CDR1 MNHNY and CDR2 SVGAGI (reference sequence). The CDR3 has 16 amino acids.